A selection of T cell receptor beta chains follows, all from one sample in a study of T-cell memory formation after mild COVID-19. TCRdb re-called the 5' RACE reads through MiXCR, storing one row per CDR3 protein. The table includes roughly 560,000 distinct CDR3 sequences, over 20% detected once. Sequencing was performed on PBMCs or a T cell subset sorted from them (not recorded which). The source of these receptors is an adult woman who had mild COVID-19 (a few samples of this study predate the infection). Cell type and time point are not known. Both conserved end residues are part of each CDR3. D genes are given only for firm matches. Clone size appears in some rows only: once, few, many, or a class for an expanded clone.

TRBJ2-3	TRBD2	TRBV11-2	NA	CASSRISGGADTQYF	TGTGCCAGCAGTCGAATTAGCGGGGGGGCAGATACGCAGTATTTT
TRBJ2-1	TRBD1	TRBV6-6	NA	CASTPGTGSGYEQFF	TGTGCCAGCACTCCCGGGACAGGGTCTGGATATGAGCAGTTCTTC
TRBJ2-7	NA	TRBV7-9	few	CASSPYASYEQYF	TGTGCCAGCAGCCCCTATGCATCCTACGAGCAGTACTTC
TRBJ2-1	TRBD2	TRBV6-2/TRBV6-3	NA	CASSYLGLAINEQFF	TGTGCCAGCAGTTACCTTGGACTAGCCATCAATGAGCAGTTCTTC
TRBJ1-1	TRBD1	TRBV5-1	NA	CASSFQGQGRGEAFF	TGCGCCAGCAGCTTTCAAGGACAGGGACGGGGTGAAGCTTTCTTT
TRBJ1-2	TRBD1	TRBV5-4	NA	CASSRDREHYGYTF	TGTGCCAGCAGTCGTGACAGGGAGCACTATGGCTACACCTTC
TRBJ2-1	TRBD2	TRBV9	few	CASSGYSGTPTNEQFF	TGTGCCAGCAGCGGCTATAGCGGGACCCCCACCAATGAGCAGTTCTTC
TRBJ2-7	TRBD2	TRBV20-1	NA	CSAPPSSGLSYEQYF	TGCAGTGCTCCTCCCTCTAGCGGACTTTCCTACGAGCAGTACTTC
TRBJ2-1	TRBD2	TRBV7-9	NA	CASSPRGGSGRHYNEQFF	TGTGCCAGCAGCCCCCGGGGCGGTAGCGGGAGGCACTACAATGAGCAGTTCTTC
TRBJ2-5	TRBD1	TRBV6-1	NA	CASRVGQGVETQYF	TGTGCCAGCAGGGTAGGACAGGGTGTGGAGACCCAGTACTTC
TRBJ1-2	NA	TRBV7-9	NA	CASSLAQFYGYTF	TGTGCCAGCAGCTTAGCGCAGTTCTATGGCTACACCTTC
TRBJ2-3	TRBD1	TRBV18	NA	CASSPRTGGTDTQYF	TGTGCCAGCTCACCTAGGACAGGGGGCACAGATACGCAGTATTTT
TRBJ2-7	TRBD2	TRBV20-1	few	CSAWTSGSQTYEQYF	TGCAGTGCCTGGACTAGCGGGAGCCAAACCTACGAGCAGTACTTC
TRBJ2-7	TRBD2	TRBV5-1	NA	CASSGGDYSSYEQYF	TGCGCCAGCAGCGGGGGGGACTATTCCTCCTACGAGCAGTACTTC
TRBJ2-7	TRBD2	TRBV7-9	NA	CASSFSSGRASYEQYF	TGTGCCAGCAGCTTTTCTAGCGGGAGGGCCTCCTACGAGCAGTACTTC
TRBJ2-7	NA	TRBV4-1	few	CASSHSDEQYF	TGCGCCAGCAGCCACTCAGACGAGCAGTACTTC
TRBJ1-1	TRBD1	TRBV5-1	few	CASSPRQGSVTEAFF	TGCGCCAGCAGCCCGAGACAGGGGTCCGTGACTGAAGCTTTCTTT
TRBJ2-7	NA	TRBV4-3	NA	CASSQDRRGAYGEQYF	TGCGCCAGCAGCCAAGATAGGCGGGGCGCTTATGGGGAGCAGTACTTC
TRBJ2-7	TRBD1	TRBV2	NA	CASSPRDRRYF	TGTGCCAGCAGTCCCCGGGACAGGCGGTACTTC
TRBJ2-1	NA	TRBV6-5	many	CASSYGGYNEQFF	TGTGCCAGCAGTTACGGGGGTTACAATGAGCAGTTCTTC
TRBJ2-2	TRBD2	TRBV7-7	few	CASRGGTDNTGELFF	TGTGCCAGCAGGGGAGGGACGGATAACACCGGGGAGCTGTTTTTT
TRBJ2-3	TRBD1	TRBV24-1	NA	CATSRQGADTQYF	TGTGCCACCAGTAGACAGGGGGCGGATACGCAGTATTTT
TRBJ1-2	NA	TRBV7-2	NA	CASSRNANYGYTF	TGTGCCAGCAGCAGGAACGCTAACTATGGCTACACCTTC
TRBJ2-1	TRBD2	TRBV4-1	few	CASSQDQLAGEHNEQFF	TGCGCCAGCAGCCAGGACCAACTAGCGGGAGAACACAATGAGCAGTTCTTC